This is a list of T cell receptor beta chains from one sample in a study of cytomegalovirus exposure and HLA in healthy donors. Libraries were prepared by immunoSEQ multiplex PCR; TCRdb keeps only in-frame clonotypes and omits some of them. Of some 84,000 clones listed, around 90% were seen once; the top ten hold approximately 2.2%. The specimen sequenced was PBMCs. These receptors originate from a man in his thirties or forties in good health and CMV-seronegative. Both conserved end residues are part of each CDR3. D genes are given only for firm matches. For some rows the clone size is stated as once, few or many, or as a class when expanded; others skip it.

d_gene,v_gene,abundance,j_gene,CDR3nt,CDR3aa
TRBD1,TRBV6-6,.,TRBJ2-7,TGTGCCAGCATACCCTACCGGGACAGGGCCTACGAGCAGTACTTC,CASIPYRDRAYEQYF
.,TRBV4-1,.,TRBJ2-7,TGCGCCAGCAGCCAGAACCCAGGGGAGCAATTCTACGAGCAGTACTTC,CASSQNPGEQFYEQYF
TRBD1,TRBV10-3,.,TRBJ2-5,TGTGCCATCAGTGAACTATGGACAGGGCGGGAGACCCAGTACTTC,CAISELWTGRETQYF
TRBD1,TRBV13,.,TRBJ2-3,TGTGCCAGCAGCTCGGCCGGGACAGGAGGCACAGATACGCAGTATTTT,CASSSAGTGGTDTQYF
.,TRBV4-2,.,TRBJ2-5,TGTGCCAGCAGCCAATTCTGGACAAGTCTCCAAGAGACCCAGTACTTC,CASSQFWTSLQETQYF
TRBD2,TRBV18,.,TRBJ2-5,TGTGCCAGCTCACCACCTGCGGGAGGGCAAGAGACCCAGTACTTC,CASSPPAGGQETQYF
.,TRBV19,.,TRBJ2-2,TGTGCCAGTAGTAAAACCATCCCGGCCGGGGAGCTGTTTTTT,CASSKTIPAGELFF
TRBD2,TRBV11-2,.,TRBJ2-7,TGTGCCAGCACGCCGCCGGGGGGGTTGGACGAGCAGTACTTC,CASTPPGGLDEQYF
.,TRBV6-1,once,TRBJ1-2,TGTGCCAGCAGTAAGGACAGCACTAACTATGGCTACACCTTC,CASSKDSTNYGYTF
TRBD1,TRBV5-4,.,TRBJ1-1,TGTGCCAGCAGGTTAAGGACAGGGGGTTTTTTGGGCACTGAAGCTTTCTTT,CASRLRTGGFLGTEAFF
TRBD1,TRBV5-5,.,TRBJ2-7,TGTGCCAGCGGGGGACAGTCTTACGAGCAGTACTTC,CASGGQSYEQYF
.,TRBV11-2,.,TRBJ1-3,TGTGCCAGCAGCTTAAGTATGGCAGGTCTCGAAGGAAACACCATATATTTT,CASSLSMAGLEGNTIYF